This T cell receptor beta chain was recorded in a study of shared clonotypes between healthy human individuals. The overall study: The study used three CD4 naive, three CD4 memory, two CD8 naive and one CD8 memory plate per donor. Findings and caveats of the study: Clonotypes which were not shared had lower generation probabilities than clonotypes that all four donors shared.

The CDR3 is 15 amino acids. Trimming left V 5 bases short and J 1 base short, with 15 bases between. The V gene's germline CDR1 is SGHAT and CDR2 FQNNGV. In the original processing: ImmunoSEQ output held junction-only sequences without quality scores, so filtering differed. Sequencing was performed with immunoSEQ multiplex PCR; in TCRdb, only in-frame clones are kept and a portion is missing. V, J and clone size derive from that table, while D and trimming were established from the DNA sequence. The sample has fewer than 1 million clones, approximately 96% seen once. Naivety among CD8 cells was defined by CD45RO negativity and positive CCR7 selection, thereby excluding terminally differentiated effector memory CD45RA+ cells. Note on this clone: What it recognizes is unknown.

Sequencing used naive CD8+ T cells sorted from blood. This TCR was recovered from a man between 25 and 39 years old in good health. V is TRBV11-2 and J is TRBJ2-7; D is possibly TRBD2 (6 bases). The CDR3 nucleotides are TGTGCCAGCAGCGGCCGGGACTTGGATTCCTACGAGCAGTACTTC. It specifies CASSGRDLDSYEQYF.